This T cell receptor beta chain appears in the sequencing data of a study of T cell repertoires in ileal Crohn's disease. Study results and limitations: Clonality above 26.8% at surgery always came with endoscopic recurrence.

The protocol was immunoSEQ multiplex PCR, while the TCRdb copy is restricted to in-frame clones and leaves out a portion. Among 7,500 or so clones listed, 75% to 85% were seen once. With respect to this clone: Antigen: not known. This same CDR3 is encoded by further DNA sequences in the sample.

Germline CDR1 reads MDHEN; CDR2 reads SYDVKM. V lost 6 bases and J 6 bases, leaving 7 bases between the germline ends. CDR3 size: 11 residues. The sample's time point: proximal margin of the surgical specimen (macroscopically non-inflamed). The chain links TRBV28 to TRBJ2-3; D is unclear. The material sequenced was ileal tissue. This clonotype was obtained from an adult with Crohn's disease. The CDR3 region is CASRREDTQYF. The CDR3 nucleotides read TGTGCCAGCAGAAGAGAGGATACGCAGTATTTT.